The 4 T cell receptor beta chains reported below all come from one sample, sequenced in a study of T cell responses to AZD1222 COVID-19 vaccine. TCRdb keeps only in-frame clones here, not all; method: immunoSEQ multiplex PCR. This table has about 100,000 clones, 70% to 90% appearing once. This material consisted of peripheral blood, taken on day 0 of AZD1222 vaccination. Receptor source: an adult in good health.

The CDR3 bases are TGTGCCAGCAGCTACGGGGGCAATCAGCCCCAGCATTTT. Translated, it gives CASSYGGNQPQHF. The chain has TRBV7-2 and TRBJ1-5; D gene unclear. Trimming left V 4 bases short and J 2 bases short, with 6 bases between. CDR1 SGHTA and CDR2 FQGNSA come from the germline V gene. There are 13 residues in the CDR3.

The chain carries TRBV3-1 (or the pseudogene TRBV3-2) and TRBJ2-3, with D unclear. CDR3 length equals 13 residues. Germline-derived CDR1 and CDR2 are LGHDT and YNNKEL (reference sequence). The V end lost 4 bases, the J end lost 2 bases, and 7 bases lay between the germline ends. The CDR3 DNA reads TGTGCCAGCAGCCCGCAAAACACAGATACGCAGTATTTT. Its translation is CASSPQNTDTQYF.

This chain connects TRBV18 to TRBJ2-5, with 10 bases lining up with TRBD1. Losses at the gene ends were 3 bases for V and 3 bases for J; bases not matched to a gene: 4. The CDR3 is 15 amino acids. CDR1 KGHSH and CDR2 LQKENI come from the germline V gene. The CDR3 spells CASSPMTGGEETQYF. CDR3 nucleotides: TGTGCCAGCTCACCCATGACAGGGGGCGAAGAGACCCAGTACTTC.

The chain links TRBV5-6 to TRBJ1-5; D call uncertain. V was cut by 0 bases and J by 6 bases, with 10 bases left in between. The CDR3 has 14 amino acids. Per germline, CDR1 SGHDT and CDR2 YYEEEE. This chain's CDR3 is CASSLGIKGQPQHF. The CDR3 DNA reads TGTGCCAGCAGCTTGGGTATTAAGGGTCAGCCCCAGCATTTT.